This TCR beta chain appears in the sequencing data of a study of beta chain features in type 1 diabetes. At the level of the study: What patients shared with healthy donors was a similar profile of age, gender and cell yields. Summed over all samples, the examined sorted cells came to 85 million to 130 million.

Isolation of CD4+ naive, central memory, regulatory and stem cell-like memory cells was achieved by sorting via CD45RO/CCR7/CD25/CD127/CD95/CD27. In the case of this clone: What it binds is not known.

Study-wide results and limits: The similarity of naive, central memory and Treg TCRB repertoires appeared greater among patients than among healthy donors. Within each of all four CD4+ subsets, Type 1 diabetes patients had TCRB CDR3s that were moderately but significantly shorter.

Trimming took 5 bases from V and 1 from J, leaving 16 bases between them. This CDR3 comprises 16 residues. CDR1 is SGHVS and CDR2 is FNYEAQ in the germline V gene. What was sequenced were expressed TCRB transcripts, since all of the isolated RNA had been reverse transcribed. Data came from immunoSEQ multiplex PCR; TCRdb stores just in-frame clones and leaves some out. The sample contains over 150,000 clones, around 10% of which appear only once. The sequence was obtained from a man younger than 40 with type 1 diabetes. Sequenced material: central memory CD4+ T cells from blood. The V call is TRBV7-6, the J call TRBJ2-3; maybe TRBD2 (6 bases). The CDR3 is CASSHRRASGTDTQYF. The DNA of the CDR3 is TGTGCCAGCAGCCATCGGAGGGCCTCGGGCACAGATACGCAGTATTTT. Supplemented by reference TRBV7-6 and TRBJ2-3, the full variable domain reads GAGVSQSPRYKVTKRGQDVALRCDPISGHVSLYWYRQALGQGPEFLTYFNYEAQQDKSGLPNDRFSAERPEGSISTLTIQRTEQRDSAMYRCASSHRRASGTDTQYFGPGTRLTVL.